These T cell receptor beta chains were read from a single sample in a study of OX40 agonist ivuxolimab in advanced cancers. Profiled with immunoSEQ multiplex PCR; TCRdb holds only in-frame clones, not every one. The sample includes around 92,000 clones, more than 85% of them seen just once. The material sequenced was CD4+ or CD8+ T cells sorted from blood, taken in a trial of the OX40 agonist ivuxolimab. These receptors all stem from an adult with an advanced solid tumor such as melanoma, head and neck, liver or kidney cancer. The CDR3 runs from the conserved cysteine through the conserved F or W. Each record gives: J gene, D gene, clone size, CDR3 length, V gene, CDR3 DNA, CDR3 protein. D genes are given only for firm matches. Size values are once, few and many counts, or a class for expanded clones, and some rows have none.

TRBJ2-5	TRBD2	NA	15	TRBV7-2	TGTGCCAGCAGCTCAGGTCGGGGGGTACGGGAGACCCAGTACTTC	CASSSGRGVRETQYF
TRBJ2-4	NA	NA	16	TRBV4-3	TGCGCCAGCAGCCAAGAGAGACAATGGGCCAAAAACATTCAGTACTTC	CASSQERQWAKNIQYF
TRBJ2-6	TRBD2	NA	19	TRBV7-9	TGTGCCAGCAGCCCTTCAGGACTAGCGGGGAGCTCTGGGGCCAACGTCCTGACTTTC	CASSPSGLAGSSGANVLTF
TRBJ1-5	NA	NA	17	TRBV30	TGTGCCTGGAGTTCTTACCCAGTCGGTTCGAGCAATCAGCCCCAGCATTTT	CAWSSYPVGSSNQPQHF
TRBJ2-2	NA	NA	13	TRBV9	TGTGCCAGCAGCGTGACGAACACCGGGGAGCTGTTTTTT	CASSVTNTGELFF
TRBJ1-5	NA	NA	14	TRBV18	TGTGCCAGCTCACCTAACAGTCCTAATCAGCCCCAGCATTTT	CASSPNSPNQPQHF
TRBJ1-2	NA	NA	14	TRBV7-9	TGTGCCAGCAGCTTAGGACACAGGGAGTATGGCTACACCTTC	CASSLGHREYGYTF
TRBJ2-1	TRBD2	NA	14	TRBV6-6	TGTGCCAGCAGCCAACCGGGGGGCTACAATGAGCAGTTCTTC	CASSQPGGYNEQFF
TRBJ1-4	TRBD1	NA	15	TRBV7-9	TGTGCCAGCAGCTTAGGGGACAGGGTGGGTGAAAAACTGTTTTTT	CASSLGDRVGEKLFF
TRBJ2-5	NA	NA	12	TRBV27	TGTGCCAGCATCAAGTACCAAGAGACCCAGTACTTC	CASIKYQETQYF
TRBJ1-2	NA	NA	14	TRBV6-6	TGTGCCAGCAGTTACCCATCAACATTCTATGGCTACACCTTC	CASSYPSTFYGYTF
TRBJ2-1	NA	NA	17	TRBV14	TGTGCCAGCTCAAACCCCCGTGGATCGGGAGAACGGAATGAGCAGTTCTTC	CASSNPRGSGERNEQFF
TRBJ2-7	NA	NA	17	TRBV11-3	TGTGCCAGCAGCCTATTAGCCCCCCGGGTCGGACCCTACGAGCAGTACTTC	CASSLLAPRVGPYEQYF
TRBJ2-3	TRBD2	NA	18	TRBV4-2	TGTGCCAGCAGCCAAGTTGGACTAGCGGGAGGGGGGCAGGATACGCAGTATTTT	CASSQVGLAGGGQDTQYF
TRBJ2-5	NA	NA	17	TRBV27	TGTGCCAGCAGTCCCCGAAATAAACAGGGAAATCAAGAGACCCAGTACTTC	CASSPRNKQGNQETQYF
TRBJ2-6	TRBD2	NA	19	TRBV30	TGTGCCTGGAGCGTAACTGGACTAGCGGGGGCACCTGGGGCCAACGTCCTGACTTTC	CAWSVTGLAGAPGANVLTF
TRBJ1-3	NA	few	17	TRBV19	TGTGCCAGTAGTCCCGGGGACATCTCTGGCACTGGAAACACCATATATTTT	CASSPGDISGTGNTIYF
TRBJ2-3	NA	NA	14	TRBV4-3	TGCGCCAGCAGCCAAGAGGGGTCCACAGATACGCAGTATTTT	CASSQEGSTDTQYF
TRBJ1-4	NA	NA	13	TRBV12-5	TGTGCTAGTGGTCGCTGGACTTATGAAAAACTGTTTTTT	CASGRWTYEKLFF
TRBJ2-3	TRBD2	NA	15	TRBV5-1	TGCGCCAGCAGCTTCGGGCTAGCGGGGGGCGATACGCAGTATTTT	CASSFGLAGGDTQYF